What follows describes a single T cell receptor (beta chain). Germline V lookup: CDR1 SGHTS, CDR2 YDEGEE. Trimming took 4 bases from V and 6 from J; bases not matched to a gene: 10. The CDR3 loop spans 15 amino acids. This entry belongs to a study of T cells in localized non-small cell lung cancer. Sequencing used immunoSEQ multiplex PCR; TCRdb keeps in-frame clones, though not all of them. The sample holds around 26,000 clones; roughly 80% are singletons and the top ten take 8.5% to 10%. The rearrangement uses TRBV5-8 and TRBJ2-1; 7 bases fit TRBD1. Sequencing was performed on peripheral blood, taken before any cancer treatment. The TCR originated in a man aged 40-75 years with stage III squamous cell lung carcinoma. CDR3 amino acids: CASSPPGQLGNEQFF. In DNA, the CDR3 is TGTGCCAGCAGCCCCCCGGGACAGCTAGGCAATGAGCAGTTCTTC.